This T cell receptor (beta chain) is drawn from a study of blood T cell repertoires in COVID-19. Germline V gives CDR1 KGHSH, CDR2 LQKENI. The CDR3 loop spans 16 amino acids. Unmatched junction bases numbered 6, after V lost 3 bases and J lost 0 bases. Sequenced by immunoSEQ multiplex PCR; TCRdb stores in-frame clones only, minus some. The sample carries roughly 170,000 clones, roughly nine tenths recorded once. This rearrangement joins TRBV18 to TRBJ2-7, with TRBD2 matching over 9 bases. This TCR was recovered from a man in his 70s with active or convalescent COVID-19. Source material: peripheral blood. The CDR3 nucleotides are TGTGCCAGCTCACCTCGGATAGCGGGGGCCTCCTACGAGCAGTACTTC. It codes for CASSPRIAGASYEQYF.